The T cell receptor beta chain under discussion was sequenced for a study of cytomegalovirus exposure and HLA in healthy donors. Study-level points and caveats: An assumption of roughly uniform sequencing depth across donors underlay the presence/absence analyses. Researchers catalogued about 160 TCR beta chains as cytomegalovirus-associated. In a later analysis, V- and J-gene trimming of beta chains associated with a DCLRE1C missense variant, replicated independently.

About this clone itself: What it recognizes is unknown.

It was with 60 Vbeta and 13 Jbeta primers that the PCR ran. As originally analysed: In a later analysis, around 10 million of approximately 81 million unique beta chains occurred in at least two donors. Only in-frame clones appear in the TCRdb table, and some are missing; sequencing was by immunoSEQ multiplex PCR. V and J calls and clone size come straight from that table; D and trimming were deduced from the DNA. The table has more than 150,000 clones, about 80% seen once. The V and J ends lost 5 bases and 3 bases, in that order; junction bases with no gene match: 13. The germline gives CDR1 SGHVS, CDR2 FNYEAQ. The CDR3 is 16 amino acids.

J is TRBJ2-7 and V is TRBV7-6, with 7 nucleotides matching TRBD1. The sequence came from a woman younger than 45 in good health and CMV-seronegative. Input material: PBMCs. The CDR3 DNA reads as TGTGCCAGCAGCCAGGGGTCGGGACAGCTTATCTACGAGCAGTACTTC. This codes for CASSQGSGQLIYEQYF.